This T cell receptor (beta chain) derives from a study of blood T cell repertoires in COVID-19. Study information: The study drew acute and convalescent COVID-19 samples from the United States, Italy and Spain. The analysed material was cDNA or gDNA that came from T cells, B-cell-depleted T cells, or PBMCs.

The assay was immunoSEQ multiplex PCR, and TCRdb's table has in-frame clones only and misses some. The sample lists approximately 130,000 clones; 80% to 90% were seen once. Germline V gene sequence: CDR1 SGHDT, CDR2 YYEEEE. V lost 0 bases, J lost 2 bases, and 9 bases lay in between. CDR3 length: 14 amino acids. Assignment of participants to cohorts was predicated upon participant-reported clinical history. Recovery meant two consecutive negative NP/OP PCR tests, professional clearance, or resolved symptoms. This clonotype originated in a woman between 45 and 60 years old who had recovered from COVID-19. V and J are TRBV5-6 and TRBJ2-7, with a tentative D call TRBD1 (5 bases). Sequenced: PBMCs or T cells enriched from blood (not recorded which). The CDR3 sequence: CASSLVGQTYEQYF. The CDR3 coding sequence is TGTGCCAGCAGCTTGGTGGGGCAGACCTACGAGCAGTACTTC.